In this sample, the clone carrying this T cell receptor beta chain turned up a few times. As for time point: newly diagnosed GD, antithyroid drugs for less than 3 months. From RNA extracted from PBMCs, the TCR library was made. Peripheral blood, around 10 milliliters of it, was drawn into EDTA tubes. HTBI primers from iRepertoire and Arm-PCR of CDR3 regions yielded the TCR beta libraries. One entry per CDR3 protein results from TCRdb running MiXCR on the multiplex PCR reads. Among some 410,000 distinct CDR3 sequences, around 17% were seen once, and the ten largest hold roughly 10%. This sample is drawn from a study of regulatory T cells in long-lasting Graves disease. The sample was also reused in another study, on T cells in Graves' hyperthyroidism and ophthalmopathy. This second report adds: Newly diagnosed patients aged 18 to 65 had hyperthyroidism of under 2 months' duration. Peripheral blood also featured most of the thyroid clonotypes expanded above 0.001.

The specimen was peripheral blood mononuclear cells (PBMCs), collected at new diagnosis, from a patient treated with antithyroid drugs. The sequence was obtained from a woman younger than 45 with Graves disease.

CDR3 nucleotide sequence: TGCAGTGCCGTGGAGGGGGCGACTGAAGCTTTCTTT. Residues: CSAVEGATEAFF. The V call is TRBV20-1, the J call TRBJ1-1; 7 bases are a match to TRBD1. This CDR3 is built from 12 residues. The ends lost 6 bases at V and 5 bases at J; junction bases unmatched: 6. Germline V lookup: CDR1 DFQATT, CDR2 SNEGSKA (reference sequence).